This T cell receptor (beta chain) comes out of a study of identical twins. In this sample, this clonotype turned up a few times. A universal primer site was created by template switching, with the cDNA bearing unique molecular identifiers. One entry per CDR3 protein, called by TCRdb with MiXCR from the 5' RACE reads. This sample has about 390,000 distinct CDR3 sequences, with 9% found just once. Germline trimming cut 5 bases from V and 7 bases from J; bases unmatched to any gene: 7. CDR3 length equals 13 residues. Per germline, CDR1 DFQATT and CDR2 SNEGSKA (reference sequence). The clonotype was recovered from a woman in her forties or fifties in good health. The V gene is TRBV20-1, the J gene TRBJ1-2; 10 bases map to TRBD1. Sequencing was done on a sample of naive T cells sorted from blood. The CDR3, as DNA: TGCAGTGCTCAATCCCGGGACAGGGGTGGCTACACCTTC. This gives the protein CSAQSRDRGGYTF.